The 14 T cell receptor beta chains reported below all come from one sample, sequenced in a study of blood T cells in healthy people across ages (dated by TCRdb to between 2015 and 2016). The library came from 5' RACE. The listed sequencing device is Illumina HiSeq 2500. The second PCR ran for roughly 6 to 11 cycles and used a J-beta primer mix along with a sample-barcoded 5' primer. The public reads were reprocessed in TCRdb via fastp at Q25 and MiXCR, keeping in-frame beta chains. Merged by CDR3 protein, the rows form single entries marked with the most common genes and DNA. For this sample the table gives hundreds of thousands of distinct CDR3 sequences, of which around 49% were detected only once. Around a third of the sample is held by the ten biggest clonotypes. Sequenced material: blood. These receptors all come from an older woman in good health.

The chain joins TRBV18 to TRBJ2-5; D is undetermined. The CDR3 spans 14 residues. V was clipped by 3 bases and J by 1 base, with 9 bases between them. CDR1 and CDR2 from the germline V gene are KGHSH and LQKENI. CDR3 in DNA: TGTGCCAGCTCACCGGGGATAATCCAAGAGACCCAGTACTTC. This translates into CASSPGIIQETQYF.

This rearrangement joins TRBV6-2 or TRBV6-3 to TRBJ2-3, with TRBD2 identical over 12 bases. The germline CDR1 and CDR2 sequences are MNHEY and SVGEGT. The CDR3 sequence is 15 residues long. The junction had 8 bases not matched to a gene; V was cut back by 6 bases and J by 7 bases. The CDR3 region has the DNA TGTGCCAGCAGCCCCCAGACTAGCGGGAGTCATACGCAGTATTTT. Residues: CASSPQTSGSHTQYF.

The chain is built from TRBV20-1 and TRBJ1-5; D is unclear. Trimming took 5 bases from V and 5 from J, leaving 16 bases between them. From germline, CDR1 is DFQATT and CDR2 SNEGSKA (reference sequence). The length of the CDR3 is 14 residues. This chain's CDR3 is CSAGHSKGYQPQHF. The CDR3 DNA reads TGCAGTGCTGGGCACTCAAAGGGATATCAGCCCCAGCATTTT.

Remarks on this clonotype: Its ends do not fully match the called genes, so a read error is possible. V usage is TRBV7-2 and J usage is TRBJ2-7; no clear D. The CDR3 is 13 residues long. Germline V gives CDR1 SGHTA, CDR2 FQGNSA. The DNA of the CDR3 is TGTGCCGGCAGCTTAGTTAACAGATACGAGCAGTACTTC. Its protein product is CAGSLVNRYEQYF.

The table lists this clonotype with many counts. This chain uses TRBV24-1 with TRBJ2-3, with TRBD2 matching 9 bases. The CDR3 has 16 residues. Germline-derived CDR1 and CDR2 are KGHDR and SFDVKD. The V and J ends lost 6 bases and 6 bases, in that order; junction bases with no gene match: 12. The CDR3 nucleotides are TGTGCCACCAGTTCGGGCGGGAGGGCCGAGTCGGATACGCAGTATTTT. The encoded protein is CATSSGGRAESDTQYF.

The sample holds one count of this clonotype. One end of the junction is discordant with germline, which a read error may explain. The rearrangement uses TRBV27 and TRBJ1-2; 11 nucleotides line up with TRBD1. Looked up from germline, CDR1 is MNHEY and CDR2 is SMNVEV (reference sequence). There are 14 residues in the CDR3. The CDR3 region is CVSSLGQGALGYTF. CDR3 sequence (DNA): TGTGTCAGCAGTTTAGGACAGGGGGCGCTGGGCTACACCTTC.

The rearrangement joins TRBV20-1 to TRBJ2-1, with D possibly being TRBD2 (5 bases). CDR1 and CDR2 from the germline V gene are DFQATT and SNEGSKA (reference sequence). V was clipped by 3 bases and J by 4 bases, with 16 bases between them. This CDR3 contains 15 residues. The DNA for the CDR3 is TGCAGTGCTAGGGCGAGGGCGATGAGGTACAATGAGCAGTTCTTC. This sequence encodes CSARARAMRYNEQFF.

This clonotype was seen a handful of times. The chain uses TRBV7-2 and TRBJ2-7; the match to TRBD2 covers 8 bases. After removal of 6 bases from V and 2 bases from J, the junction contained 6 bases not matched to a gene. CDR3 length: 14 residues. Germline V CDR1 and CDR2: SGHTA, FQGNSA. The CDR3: CASRKLADPYEQYF. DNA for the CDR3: TGTGCCAGCAGAAAACTAGCGGACCCCTACGAGCAGTACTTC.

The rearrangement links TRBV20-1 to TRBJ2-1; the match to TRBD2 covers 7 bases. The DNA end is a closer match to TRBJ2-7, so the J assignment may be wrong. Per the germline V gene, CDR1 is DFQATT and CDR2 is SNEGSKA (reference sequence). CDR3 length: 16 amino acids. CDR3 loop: CSASSWGGSSYNEQYF. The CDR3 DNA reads TGCAGTGCTAGTTCCTGGGGGGGTAGCTCCTACAATGAGCAGTACTTC.

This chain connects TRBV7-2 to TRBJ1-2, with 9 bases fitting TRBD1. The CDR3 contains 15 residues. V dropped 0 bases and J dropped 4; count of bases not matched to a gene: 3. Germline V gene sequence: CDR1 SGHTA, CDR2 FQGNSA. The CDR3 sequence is CASSLAGTGIYGYTF. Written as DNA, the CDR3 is TGTGCCAGCAGCTTAGCGGGGACAGGGATCTATGGCTACACCTTC.

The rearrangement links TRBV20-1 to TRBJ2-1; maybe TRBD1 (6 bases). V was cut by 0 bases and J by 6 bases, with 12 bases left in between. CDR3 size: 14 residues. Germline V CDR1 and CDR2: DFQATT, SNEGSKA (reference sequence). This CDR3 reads CSAREGAGLNEQFF. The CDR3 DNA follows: TGCAGTGCTAGAGAGGGGGCTGGCCTCAATGAGCAGTTCTTC.

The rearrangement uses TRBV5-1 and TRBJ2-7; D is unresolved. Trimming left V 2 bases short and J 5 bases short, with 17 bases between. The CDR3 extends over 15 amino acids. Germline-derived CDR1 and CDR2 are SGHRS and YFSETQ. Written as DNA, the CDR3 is TGCGCCAGCAGCTTTCAAGGGAATGAAGGAGACGAGCAGTACTTC. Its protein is CASSFQGNEGDEQYF.

The DNA of the CDR3 is TGTGCCAGCATTGGACTCGGATGGGATCAGCCCCAGCATTTT. This codes for CASIGLGWDQPQHF. The genes are TRBV6-2 or TRBV6-3 and TRBJ1-5; no clear D gene. CDR3 length: 14 residues. Germline CDR1 and CDR2: MNHEY and SVGEGT. The V end was cut by 7 bases, the J end by 5 bases, with 15 bases between.

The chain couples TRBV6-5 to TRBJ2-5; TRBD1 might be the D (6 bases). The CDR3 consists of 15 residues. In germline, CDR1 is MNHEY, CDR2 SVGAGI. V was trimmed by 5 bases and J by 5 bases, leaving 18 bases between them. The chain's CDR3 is CASSPKQGAGETQYF. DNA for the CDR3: TGTGCCAGCAGTCCCAAACAGGGTGCGGGCGAGACCCAGTACTTC.